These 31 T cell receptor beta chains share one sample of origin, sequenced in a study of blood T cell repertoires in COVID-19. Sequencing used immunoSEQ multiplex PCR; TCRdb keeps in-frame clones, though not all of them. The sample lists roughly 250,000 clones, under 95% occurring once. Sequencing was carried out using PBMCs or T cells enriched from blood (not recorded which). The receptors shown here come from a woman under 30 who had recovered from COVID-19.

CDR3 bases: TGCAGCGTTGAAGATCCGGGTAACTATGGCTACACCTTC. This encodes CSVEDPGNYGYTF. J is TRBJ1-2 and V is TRBV29-1, with D unclear. The CDR3 contains 13 residues. CDR1 and CDR2 (germline): SQVTM, ANQGSEA. The V gene lost 0 bases and the J gene lost 1 base, with 6 bases spanning the gap.

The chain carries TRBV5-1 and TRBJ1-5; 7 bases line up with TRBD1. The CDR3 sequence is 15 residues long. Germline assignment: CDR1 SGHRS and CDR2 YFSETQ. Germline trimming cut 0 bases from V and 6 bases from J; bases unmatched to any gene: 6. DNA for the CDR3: TGCGCCAGCAGCTTGGTGGCAGGGGGAGGTCAGCCCCAGCATTTT. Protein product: CASSLVAGGGQPQHF.

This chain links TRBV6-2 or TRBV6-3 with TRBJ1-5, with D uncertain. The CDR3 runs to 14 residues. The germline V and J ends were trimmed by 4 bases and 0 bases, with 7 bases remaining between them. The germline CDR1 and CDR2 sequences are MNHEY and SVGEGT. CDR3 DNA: TGTGCCAGCAGTTTCAGGTTTAGCAATCAGCCCCAGCATTTT. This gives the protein CASSFRFSNQPQHF.

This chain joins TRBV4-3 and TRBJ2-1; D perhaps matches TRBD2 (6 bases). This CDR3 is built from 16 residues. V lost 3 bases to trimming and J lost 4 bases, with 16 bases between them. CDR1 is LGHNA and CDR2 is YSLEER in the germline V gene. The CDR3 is CASSHHPRGLYNEQFF. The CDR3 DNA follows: TGCGCCAGCAGCCACCACCCGCGGGGATTGTACAATGAGCAGTTCTTC.

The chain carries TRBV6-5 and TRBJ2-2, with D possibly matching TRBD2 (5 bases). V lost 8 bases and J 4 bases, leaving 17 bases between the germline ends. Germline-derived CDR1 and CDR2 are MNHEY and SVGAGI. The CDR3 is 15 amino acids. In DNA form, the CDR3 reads TGTGCCAGCCGTCCTCCCGGGAAAATCACCGGGGAGCTGTTTTTT. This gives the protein CASRPPGKITGELFF.

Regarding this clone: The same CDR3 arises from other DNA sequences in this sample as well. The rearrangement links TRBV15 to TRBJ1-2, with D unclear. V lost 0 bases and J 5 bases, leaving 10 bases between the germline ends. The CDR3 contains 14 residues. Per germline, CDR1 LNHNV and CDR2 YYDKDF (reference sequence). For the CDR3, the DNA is TGTGCCACCAGCAGAGATTTTGAGGATTATGGCTACACCTTC. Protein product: CATSRDFEDYGYTF.

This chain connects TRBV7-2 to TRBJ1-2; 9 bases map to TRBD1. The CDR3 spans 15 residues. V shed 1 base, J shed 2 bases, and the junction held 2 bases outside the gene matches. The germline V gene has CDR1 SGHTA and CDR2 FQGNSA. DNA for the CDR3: TGTGCCAGCAGCTTAGGAGGACAGGGGAACTATGGCTACACCTTC. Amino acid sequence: CASSLGGQGNYGYTF.

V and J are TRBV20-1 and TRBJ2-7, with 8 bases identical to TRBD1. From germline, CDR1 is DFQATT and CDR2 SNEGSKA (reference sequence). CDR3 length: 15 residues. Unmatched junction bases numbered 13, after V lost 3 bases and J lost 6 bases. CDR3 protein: CSASKRTGNGGEQYF. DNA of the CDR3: TGCAGTGCTAGTAAAAGGACAGGGAACGGGGGCGAGCAGTACTTC.

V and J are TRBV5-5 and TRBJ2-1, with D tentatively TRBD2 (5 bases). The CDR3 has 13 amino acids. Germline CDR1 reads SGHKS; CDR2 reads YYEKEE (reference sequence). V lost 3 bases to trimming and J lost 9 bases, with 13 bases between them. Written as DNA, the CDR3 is TGTGCCAGCAGCTCCCTACGGGATGGTGAGCAGTTCTTC. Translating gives CASSSLRDGEQFF.

In DNA form, the CDR3 reads TGTGCCAGCAGCCCTCGGGACAGGGATAATTCACCCCTCCACTTT. It yields the protein CASSPRDRDNSPLHF. The chain recombines TRBV5-4 with TRBJ1-6; 9 nucleotides match TRBD1. The CDR3 is 15 amino acids. J gave up 5 bases and V 4 bases, and 4 bases lay outside the gene matches. The germline CDR1 and CDR2 sequences are SGHNT and YYREEE (reference sequence).

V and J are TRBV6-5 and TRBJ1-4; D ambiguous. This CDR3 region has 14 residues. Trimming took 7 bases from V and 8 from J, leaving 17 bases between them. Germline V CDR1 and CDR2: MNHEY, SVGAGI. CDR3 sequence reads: CASTRRQHREKLFF. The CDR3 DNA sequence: TGTGCCAGCACCCGCAGGCAGCATCGGGAAAAACTGTTTTTT.

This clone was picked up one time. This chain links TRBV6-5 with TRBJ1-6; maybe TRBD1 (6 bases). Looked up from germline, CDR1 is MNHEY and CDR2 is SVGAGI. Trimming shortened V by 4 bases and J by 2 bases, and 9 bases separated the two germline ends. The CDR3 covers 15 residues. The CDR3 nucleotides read TGTGCCAGCAGTTCGGACAGAGCCTATAATTCACCCCTCCACTTT. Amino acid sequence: CASSSDRAYNSPLHF.

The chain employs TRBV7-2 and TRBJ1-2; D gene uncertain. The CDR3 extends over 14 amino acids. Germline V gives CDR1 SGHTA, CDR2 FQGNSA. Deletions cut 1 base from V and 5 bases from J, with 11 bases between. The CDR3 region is CASSLVGNTYGYTF. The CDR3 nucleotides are TGTGCCAGCAGCTTAGTCGGGAACACATATGGCTACACCTTC.

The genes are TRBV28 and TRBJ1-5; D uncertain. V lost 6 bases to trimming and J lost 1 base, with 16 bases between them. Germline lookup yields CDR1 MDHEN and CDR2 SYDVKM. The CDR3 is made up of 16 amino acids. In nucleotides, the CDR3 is TGTGCCAGCAGCCCAACTGCGTTGTTGAGCAATCAGCCCCAGCATTTT. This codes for CASSPTALLSNQPQHF.

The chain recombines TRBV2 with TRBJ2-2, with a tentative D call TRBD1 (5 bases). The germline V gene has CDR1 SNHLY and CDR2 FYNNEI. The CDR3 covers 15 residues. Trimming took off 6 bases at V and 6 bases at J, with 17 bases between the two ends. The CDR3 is CASRPRQGGAGELFF. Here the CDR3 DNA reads TGTGCCAGCAGGCCTCGTCAGGGTGGTGCCGGGGAGCTGTTTTTT. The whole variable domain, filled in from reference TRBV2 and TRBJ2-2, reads EPEVTQTPSHQVTQMGQEVILRCVPISNHLYFYWYRQILGQKVEFLVSFYNNEISEKSEIFDDQFSVERPDGSNFTLKIRSTKLEDSAMYFCASRPRQGGAGELFFGEGSRLTVL.

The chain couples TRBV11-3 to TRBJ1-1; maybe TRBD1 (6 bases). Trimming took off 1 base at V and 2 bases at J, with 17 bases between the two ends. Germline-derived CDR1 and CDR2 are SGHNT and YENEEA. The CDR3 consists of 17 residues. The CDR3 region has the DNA TGTGCCAGCAGCTTAGCCTTATTGGGGGCTATTAACACTGAAGCTTTCTTT. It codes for CASSLALLGAINTEAFF.

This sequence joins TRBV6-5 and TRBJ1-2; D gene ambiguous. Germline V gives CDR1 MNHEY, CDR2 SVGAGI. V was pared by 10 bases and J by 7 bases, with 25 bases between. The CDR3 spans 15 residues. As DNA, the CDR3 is TGTGCCACCTCCCCAACCGACTCCGAGGGAGTTGGCTACACCTTC. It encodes CATSPTDSEGVGYTF.

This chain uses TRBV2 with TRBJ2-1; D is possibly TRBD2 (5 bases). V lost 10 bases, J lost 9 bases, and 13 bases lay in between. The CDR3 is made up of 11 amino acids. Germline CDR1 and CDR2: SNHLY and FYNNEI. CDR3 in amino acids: CAINEGPEQFF. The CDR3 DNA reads TGTGCCATTAACGAGGGCCCTGAGCAGTTCTTC.

Here the CDR3 reads CASSEYPGGTGELFF. The CDR3 DNA sequence: TGTGCCAGCAGTGAATACCCAGGGGGCACCGGGGAGCTGTTTTTT. This chain joins TRBV6-1 and TRBJ2-2, with 7 positions matching TRBD1. With 2 bases clipped from V and 4 bases from J, the junction kept 4 bases outside the gene matches. There are 15 residues in the CDR3. Germline CDR1 and CDR2: MNHNS and SASEGT.

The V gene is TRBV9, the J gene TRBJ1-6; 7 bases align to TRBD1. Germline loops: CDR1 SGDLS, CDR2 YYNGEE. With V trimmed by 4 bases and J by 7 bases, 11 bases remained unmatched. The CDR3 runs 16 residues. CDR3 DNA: TGTGCCAGCAGCACCACACCGACAGGGCGCAATTCACCCCTCCACTTT. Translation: CASSTTPTGRNSPLHF.

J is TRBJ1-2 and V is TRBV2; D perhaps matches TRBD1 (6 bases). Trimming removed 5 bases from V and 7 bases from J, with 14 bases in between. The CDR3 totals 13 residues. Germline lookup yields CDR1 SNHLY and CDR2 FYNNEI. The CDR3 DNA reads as TGTGCCAGCAGTAAGGACAGTGGTGGTGGCTACACCTTC. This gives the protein CASSKDSGGGYTF.

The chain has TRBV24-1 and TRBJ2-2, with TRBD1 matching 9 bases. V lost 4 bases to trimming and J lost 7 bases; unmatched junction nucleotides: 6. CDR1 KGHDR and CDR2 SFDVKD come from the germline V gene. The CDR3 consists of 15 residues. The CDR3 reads CATSDRDRDGGELFF. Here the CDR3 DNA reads TGTGCCACCAGTGACCGGGACAGGGACGGCGGGGAGCTGTTTTTT.

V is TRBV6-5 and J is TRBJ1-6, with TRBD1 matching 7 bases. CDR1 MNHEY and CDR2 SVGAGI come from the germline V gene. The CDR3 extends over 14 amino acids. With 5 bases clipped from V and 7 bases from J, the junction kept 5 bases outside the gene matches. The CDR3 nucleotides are TGTGCCAGCAGTCTAGACAGGGTCAATTCACCCCTCCACTTT. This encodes CASSLDRVNSPLHF.

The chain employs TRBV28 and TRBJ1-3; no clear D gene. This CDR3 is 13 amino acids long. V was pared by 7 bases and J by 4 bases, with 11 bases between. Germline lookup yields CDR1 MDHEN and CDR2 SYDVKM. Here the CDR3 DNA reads TGTGCCAGCACCTCACCGGGGGGAAACACCATATATTTT. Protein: CASTSPGGNTIYF.

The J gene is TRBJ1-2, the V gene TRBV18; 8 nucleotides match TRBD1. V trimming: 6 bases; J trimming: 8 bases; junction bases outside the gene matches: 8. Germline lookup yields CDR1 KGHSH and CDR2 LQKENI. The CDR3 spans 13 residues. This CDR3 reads CASSPTGADGYTF. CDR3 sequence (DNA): TGTGCCAGCTCGCCGACAGGGGCTGACGGCTACACCTTC.

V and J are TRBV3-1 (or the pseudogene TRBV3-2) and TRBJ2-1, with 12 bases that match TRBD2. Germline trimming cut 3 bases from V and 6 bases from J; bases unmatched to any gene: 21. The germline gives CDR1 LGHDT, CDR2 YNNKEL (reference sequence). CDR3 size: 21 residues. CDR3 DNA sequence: TGTGCCAGCAGCCACCCACCAAAGACTAGCGGGAGTTCGGGCTACGTCAATGAGCAGTTCTTC. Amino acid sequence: CASSHPPKTSGSSGYVNEQFF.

CDR3 in DNA: TGCGCCAGCAGCCAAGGGGTGACTTACGAGCAGTACTTC. It yields the protein CASSQGVTYEQYF. This rearrangement joins TRBV4-3 to TRBJ2-7; no firm D call. Trimming shortened V by 1 base and J by 4 bases, and 8 bases separated the two germline ends. This CDR3 has 13 residues. Germline CDR1 LGHNA, CDR2 YSLEER.

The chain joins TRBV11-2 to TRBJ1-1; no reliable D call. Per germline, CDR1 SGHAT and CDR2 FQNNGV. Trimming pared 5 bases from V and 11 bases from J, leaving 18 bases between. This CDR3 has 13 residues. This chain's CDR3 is CASSLPQRNGAFF. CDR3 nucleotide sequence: TGTGCCAGCAGCCTCCCCCAGAGGAACGGGGCTTTCTTT.

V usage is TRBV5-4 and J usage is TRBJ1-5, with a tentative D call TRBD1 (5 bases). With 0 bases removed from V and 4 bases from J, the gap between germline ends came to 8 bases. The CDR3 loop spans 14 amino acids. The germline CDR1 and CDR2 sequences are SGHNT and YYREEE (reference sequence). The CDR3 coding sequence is TGTGCCAGCAGCTTGGCGGGGGGGAATCAGCCCCAGCATTTT. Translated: CASSLAGGNQPQHF.

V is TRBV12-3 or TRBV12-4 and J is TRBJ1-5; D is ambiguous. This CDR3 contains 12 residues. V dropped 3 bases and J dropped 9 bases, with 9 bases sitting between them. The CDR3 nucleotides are TGTGCCAGCAGTTTTACCCCCGGGCCCCAGCATTTT. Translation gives CASSFTPGPQHF.

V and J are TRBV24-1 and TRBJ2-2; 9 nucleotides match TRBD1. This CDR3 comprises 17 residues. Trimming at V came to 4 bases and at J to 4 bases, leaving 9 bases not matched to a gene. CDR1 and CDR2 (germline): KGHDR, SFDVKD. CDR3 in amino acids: CATSEPTGGWGTGELFF. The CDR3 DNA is TGTGCCACCAGTGAGCCAACAGGGGGCTGGGGCACCGGGGAGCTGTTTTTT.